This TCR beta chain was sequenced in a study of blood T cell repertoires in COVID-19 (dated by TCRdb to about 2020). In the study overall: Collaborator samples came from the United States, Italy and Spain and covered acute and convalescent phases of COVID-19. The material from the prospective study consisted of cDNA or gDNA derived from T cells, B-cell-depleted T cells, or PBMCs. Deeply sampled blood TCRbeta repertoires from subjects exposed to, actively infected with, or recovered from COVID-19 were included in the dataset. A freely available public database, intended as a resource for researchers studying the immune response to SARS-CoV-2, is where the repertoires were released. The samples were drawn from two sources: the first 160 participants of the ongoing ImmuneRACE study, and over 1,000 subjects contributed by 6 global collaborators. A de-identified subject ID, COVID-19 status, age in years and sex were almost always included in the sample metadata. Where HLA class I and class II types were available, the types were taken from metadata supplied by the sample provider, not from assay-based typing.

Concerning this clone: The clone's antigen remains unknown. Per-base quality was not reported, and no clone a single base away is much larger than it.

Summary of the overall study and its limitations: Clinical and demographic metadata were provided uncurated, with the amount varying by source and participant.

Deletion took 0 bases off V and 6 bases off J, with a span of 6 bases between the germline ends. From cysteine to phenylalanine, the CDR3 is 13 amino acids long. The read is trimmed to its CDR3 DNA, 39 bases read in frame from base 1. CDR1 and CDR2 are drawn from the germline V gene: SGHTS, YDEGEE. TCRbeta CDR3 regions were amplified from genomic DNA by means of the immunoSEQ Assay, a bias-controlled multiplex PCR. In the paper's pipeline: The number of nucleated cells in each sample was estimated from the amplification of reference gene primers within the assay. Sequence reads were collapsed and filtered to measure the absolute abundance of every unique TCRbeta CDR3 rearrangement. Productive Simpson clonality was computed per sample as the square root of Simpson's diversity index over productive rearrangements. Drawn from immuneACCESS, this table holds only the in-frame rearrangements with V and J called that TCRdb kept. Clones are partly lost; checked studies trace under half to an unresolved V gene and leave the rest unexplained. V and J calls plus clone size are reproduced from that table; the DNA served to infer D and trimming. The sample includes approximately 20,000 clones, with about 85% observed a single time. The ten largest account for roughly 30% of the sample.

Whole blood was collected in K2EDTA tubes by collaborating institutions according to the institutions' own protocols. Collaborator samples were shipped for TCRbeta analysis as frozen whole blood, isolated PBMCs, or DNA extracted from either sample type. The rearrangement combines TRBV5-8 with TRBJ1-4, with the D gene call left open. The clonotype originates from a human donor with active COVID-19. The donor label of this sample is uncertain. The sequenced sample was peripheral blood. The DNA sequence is TGTGCCAGCAGCTTGGCTCCCGATGAAAAACTGTTTTTT. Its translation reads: CASSLAPDEKLFF.